This section outlines one T cell receptor (beta chain) sequence together with its context. These data belong to a study of blood T cell repertoires in COVID-19. Across the study: From the United States, Italy and Spain came samples of acute and convalescent COVID-19. PBMCs, B-cell-depleted T cells, or T cells provided the cDNA or gDNA that made up the material.

Authors' methods: Estimation of nucleated cell counts was performed using reference gene primer amplification. Produced via immunoSEQ multiplex PCR; TCRdb's table is partial and in-frame only. The V and J calls and clone size were taken over from that table, and D and trimming were inferred from the DNA. The sample has about 150,000 clones, more than 75% seen once; the top ten hold under 5.5%. Trimming cost V 7 bases and J 2 bases; bases outside gene matches: 16. Germline V gives CDR1 LNHDA, CDR2 SQIVND (reference sequence). CDR3 length: 19 amino acids. The sample consisted of peripheral blood. This chain uses TRBV19 with TRBJ2-6; the match to TRBD1 covers 8 bases. The clonotype was recovered from a human donor in a cohort sampled during active COVID-19. As DNA, the CDR3 is TGTGCCAGTACCGAAATAAATGGACAGGGAACGCCTGGGGCCAACGTCCTGACTTTC. This encodes CASTEINGQGTPGANVLTF. The whole variable domain, filled in from reference TRBV19 and TRBJ2-6, reads DGGITQSPKYLFRKEGQNVTLSCEQNLNHDAMYWYRQDPGQGLRLIYYSQIVNDFQKGDIAEGYSVSREKKESFPLTVTSAQKNPTAFYLCASTEINGQGTPGANVLTFGAGSRLTVL.